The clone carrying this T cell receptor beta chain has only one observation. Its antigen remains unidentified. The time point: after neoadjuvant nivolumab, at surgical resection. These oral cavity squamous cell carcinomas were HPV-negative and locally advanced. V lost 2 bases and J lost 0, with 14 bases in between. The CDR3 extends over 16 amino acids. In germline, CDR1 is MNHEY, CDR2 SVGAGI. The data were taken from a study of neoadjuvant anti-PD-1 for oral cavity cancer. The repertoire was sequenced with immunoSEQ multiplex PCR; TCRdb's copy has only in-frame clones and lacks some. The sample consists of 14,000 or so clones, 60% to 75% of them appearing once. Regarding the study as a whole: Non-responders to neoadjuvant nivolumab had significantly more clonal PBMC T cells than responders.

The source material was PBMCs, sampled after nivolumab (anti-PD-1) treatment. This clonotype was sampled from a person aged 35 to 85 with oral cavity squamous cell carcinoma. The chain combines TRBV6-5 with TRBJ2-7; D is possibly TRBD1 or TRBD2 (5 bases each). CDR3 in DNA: TGTGCCAGCAGTTACGCGCCTCGGGGACCCTCCTACGAGCAGTACTTC. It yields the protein CASSYAPRGPSYEQYF.